What follows are 18 T cell receptor beta chains derived from one specimen sequenced in a study of spatial heterogeneity in lung cancer. This sample's time point: sample taken at primary tumor resection. Whole RNA was taken from tumor, nontumor lung or frozen PBMC; it was then sequenced unsorted. MiXCR was run by TCRdb on the 5' RACE reads, yielding one entry per CDR3 protein. The table lists about 15,000 distinct CDR3 sequences, around 8% of them singletons. The sequencing here drew on PBMCs, taken at surgery. The receptors shown here come from a female donor with early-stage non-small cell lung cancer.

This clonotype was observed at least ten times. The chain recombines TRBV14 with TRBJ2-2, with D possibly matching TRBD2 (6 bases). CDR1 SGHDN and CDR2 FVKESK come from the germline V gene. The CDR3 loop spans 15 amino acids. V dropped 1 base and J dropped 6 bases, with 12 bases sitting between them. The CDR3 is CASSQGRWGAGELFF. CDR3 DNA: TGTGCCAGCAGCCAAGGGCGATGGGGGGCCGGGGAGCTGTTTTTT.

This clonotype has ten or more counts. This chain connects TRBV7-9 to TRBJ2-7; weak D call: TRBD1 (6 bases). Germline-derived CDR1 and CDR2 are SEHNR and FQNEAQ (reference sequence). The germline V and J ends were trimmed by 1 base and 1 base, with 11 bases remaining between them. The CDR3 spans 15 residues. The CDR3: CASSLGTGKSYEQYF. CDR3 DNA: TGTGCCAGCAGCTTAGGCACAGGGAAGTCCTACGAGCAGTACTTC.

This clonotype is medium-sized by share. The chain carries TRBV20-1 and TRBJ2-7, with D hard to call. V was clipped by 4 bases and J by 2 bases, with 9 bases between them. CDR3 size: 12 residues. Germline V CDR1 and CDR2: DFQATT, SNEGSKA (reference sequence). In DNA, the CDR3 is TGCAGTGCTACGTCCCAGGCCTACGAGCAGTACTTC. Translating gives CSATSQAYEQYF.

This clonotype came up many times. The chain uses TRBV18 and TRBJ1-5; TRBD1 matches 8 bases. CDR1 KGHSH and CDR2 LQKENI come from the germline V gene. Germline trimming cut 8 bases from V and 5 bases from J; bases unmatched to any gene: 2. The CDR3 contains 12 residues. In DNA form, the CDR3 reads TGTGCCAGCGGACAGGGCGATCAGCCCCAGCATTTT. It specifies CASGQGDQPQHF.

V is TRBV9 and J is TRBJ2-7; D unresolved. This CDR3 spans 15 amino acids. The V end was cut by 4 bases, the J end by 2 bases, with 16 bases between. CDR1 is SGDLS, CDR2 YYNGEE, per germline. The CDR3, as DNA: TGTGCCAGCAGCCGAATGGCAGGCAGTACCTACGAGCAGTACTTC. Translating it yields CASSRMAGSTYEQYF.

This clonotype was recorded at least ten times. V and J are TRBV20-1 and TRBJ1-2; TRBD1 aligns across 10 bases. Losses at the gene ends were 1 base for V and 4 bases for J; bases not matched to a gene: 9. The V gene's germline CDR1 is DFQATT and CDR2 SNEGSKA (reference sequence). The CDR3 spans 16 residues. CDR3 in DNA: TGCAGTGCTAGAGGCCGACAGGGGGCGGGTAGCTATGGCTACACCTTC. The encoded protein is CSARGRQGAGSYGYTF.

This clonotype was seen only a few times. This rearrangement joins TRBV16 to TRBJ1-4; D remains ambiguous. Germline-derived CDR1 and CDR2 are KGHSY and FQNENV. This CDR3 has 17 residues. The V gene lost 5 bases and the J gene lost 3 bases, with 19 bases spanning the gap. The CDR3 DNA is TGTGCCAGCAGCTCCACGGAAGGAGGGTCAGCTAATGAAAAACTGTTTTTT. Amino acid sequence: CASSSTEGGSANEKLFF.

This clonotype has a count of ten or more. This sequence joins TRBV12-3 or TRBV12-4 and TRBJ1-2; a weak D match, TRBD1 (6 bases). Trimming cost V 8 bases and J 6 bases, with 19 bases left between them. The CDR3 runs 14 residues. The CDR3 protein is CASGRGALGDGYTF. In nucleotides, the CDR3 is TGTGCCAGCGGTCGGGGGGCCCTCGGAGATGGCTACACCTTC.

This clonotype has a count of ten or more. This rearrangement joins TRBV6-1 to TRBJ1-4; TRBD1 agrees at 9 bases. Germline assignment: CDR1 MNHNS and CDR2 SASEGT. J lost 5 bases, V lost 1 base, and 5 bases had no gene match. This CDR3 comprises 16 residues. CDR3 DNA: TGTGCCAGCAGTGAAGGCCCGGGACAGGGCAATGAAAAACTGTTTTTT. It encodes CASSEGPGQGNEKLFF.

This clonotype was detected many times. This chain connects TRBV7-2 to TRBJ2-2; 7 nucleotides match TRBD2. The germline gives CDR1 SGHTA, CDR2 FQGNSA. This CDR3 region has 15 residues. J gave up 5 bases and V 0 bases, and 3 bases lay outside the gene matches. The CDR3 nucleotides read TGTGCCAGCAGCTTAGCGGTGGGACTAACCGGGGAGCTGTTTTTT. Translation: CASSLAVGLTGELFF.

The chain is built from TRBV18 and TRBJ2-5, with D tentatively TRBD1 (6 bases). V was shortened by 0 bases and J by 2 bases, with 7 bases between the two germline ends. The CDR3 spans 14 residues. The germline gives CDR1 KGHSH, CDR2 LQKENI. The DNA of the CDR3 is TGTGCCAGCTCACCACCCGGACAGCAAGAGACCCAGTACTTC. Amino acid sequence: CASSPPGQQETQYF.

This clonotype was seen at least ten times. The V and J genes are TRBV5-1 and TRBJ2-1, with D maybe TRBD2 (5 bases). The CDR3 is 15 residues long. The ends were cut back, 2 bases at V and 7 bases at J, with 16 bases in the middle. CDR1 and CDR2 from the germline V gene are SGHRS and YFSETQ. The CDR3 reads CASSLSHAGNNEQFF. DNA for the CDR3: TGCGCCAGCAGCTTAAGCCATGCGGGCAATAATGAGCAGTTCTTC.

This clonotype was counted ten times or more. This sequence joins TRBV6-1 and TRBJ1-1, with a weak D call TRBD1 (6 bases). This CDR3 comprises 14 residues. With 6 bases removed from V and 3 bases from J, the gap between germline ends came to 14 bases. Germline lookup yields CDR1 MNHNS and CDR2 SASEGT. In nucleotides, the CDR3 is TGTGCCAGCAGATTCGACAGGTTTGACACTGAAGCTTTCTTT. Translated, it gives CASRFDRFDTEAFF.

This clonotype was recorded many times. The gene calls are TRBV20-1 and TRBJ2-1; D could derive from TRBD1 or TRBD2 (5 bases each). CDR3 length: 13 amino acids. Per the germline V gene, CDR1 is DFQATT and CDR2 is SNEGSKA (reference sequence). V lost 5 bases and J 2 bases, leaving 10 bases between the germline ends. This CDR3 reads CSAGRGPYNEQFF. CDR3 bases: TGCAGTGCTGGACGGGGCCCCTACAATGAGCAGTTCTTC.

The gene calls are TRBV4-3 and TRBJ2-1; the D is unclear. The germline CDR1 and CDR2 sequences are LGHNA and YSLEER. Trimming cost V 6 bases and J 5 bases, with 17 bases left between them. The CDR3 covers 15 residues. The CDR3 sequence is CASSLDPGTNNEQFF. The CDR3 region has the DNA TGCGCCAGCAGTCTAGACCCGGGCACAAACAATGAGCAGTTCTTC.

The genes are TRBV2 and TRBJ1-1; D perhaps matches TRBD1 (5 bases). Trimming took off 8 bases at V and 3 bases at J, with 7 bases between the two ends. The CDR3 extends over 11 amino acids. Germline CDR1 is SNHLY and CDR2 is FYNNEI. CDR3 in DNA: TGTGCCAGCGGCAGGGACACTGAAGCTTTCTTT. Protein sequence: CASGRDTEAFF. The complete variable domain, with remaining parts taken from reference TRBV2 and TRBJ1-1, reads EPEVTQTPSHQVTQMGQEVILRCVPISNHLYFYWYRQILGQKVEFLVSFYNNEISEKSEIFDDQFSVERPDGSNFTLKIRSTKLEDSAMYFCASGRDTEAFFGQGTRLTVV.

This clonotype was counted ten times or more. V is TRBV3-1 and J is TRBJ1-5, with TRBD1 as a possible D gene (5 bases). The V end was cut by 1 base, the J end by 7 bases, with 8 bases between. CDR3 length: 13 residues. From germline, CDR1 is LGHDT and CDR2 YNNKEL (reference sequence). CDR3 protein: CASSQAGSQPQHF. The CDR3 DNA reads as TGTGCCAGCAGCCAAGCAGGGTCCCAGCCCCAGCATTTT.

This clonotype was counted at least ten times. V and J are TRBV6-6 and TRBJ2-7; 7 bases agree with TRBD1. After removal of 4 bases from V and 2 bases from J, the junction contained 2 bases not matched to a gene. CDR3 length equals 13 residues. CDR1 MNHNY and CDR2 SVGAGI come from the germline V gene (reference sequence). The CDR3 is CASSSQGAYEQYF. The CDR3 DNA reads TGTGCCAGCAGTTCCCAGGGGGCCTACGAGCAGTACTTC.